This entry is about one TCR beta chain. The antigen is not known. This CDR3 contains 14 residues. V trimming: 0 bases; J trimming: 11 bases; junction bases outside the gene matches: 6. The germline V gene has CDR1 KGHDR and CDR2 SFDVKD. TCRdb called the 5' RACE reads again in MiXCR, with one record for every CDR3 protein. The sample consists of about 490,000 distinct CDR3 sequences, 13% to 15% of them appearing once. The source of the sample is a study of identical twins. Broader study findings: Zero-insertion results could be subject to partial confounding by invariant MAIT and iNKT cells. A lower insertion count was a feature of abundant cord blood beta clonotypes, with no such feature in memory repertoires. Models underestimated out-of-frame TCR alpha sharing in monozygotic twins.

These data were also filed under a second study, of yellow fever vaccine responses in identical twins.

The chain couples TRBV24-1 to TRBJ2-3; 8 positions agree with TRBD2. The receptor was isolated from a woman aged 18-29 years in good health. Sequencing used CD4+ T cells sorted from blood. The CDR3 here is CATSDLFLAGGQYF. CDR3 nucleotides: TGTGCCACCAGTGATTTGTTTCTAGCGGGTGGGCAGTATTTT.